This entry lists 8 T cell receptor beta chains sequenced from one sample in a study of blood T cells in healthy people across ages. Through a sample-barcoded 5' primer and a J-beta primer mix, a second PCR was run for 7 to 11 cycles. Each CDR3 protein gets one entry after TCRdb re-called the 5' RACE reads with MiXCR. This table has about 1,800,000 distinct CDR3 sequences, 28% appearing once. Sequenced input: blood. The receptors come from a woman between 25 and 40 years old in good health.

This clonotype was seen a few times. The chain carries TRBV20-1 and TRBJ2-1; D gene uncertain. With 5 bases removed from V and 0 bases from J, the gap between germline ends came to 11 bases. Per germline, CDR1 DFQATT and CDR2 SNEGSKA (reference sequence). The CDR3 contains 14 residues. CDR3 protein: CSAQIVSSYNEQFF. The CDR3, as DNA: TGCAGTGCTCAGATCGTCAGCTCCTACAATGAGCAGTTCTTC.

This clonotype appeared many times. This chain connects TRBV7-9 to TRBJ2-1; tentative D call: TRBD2 (6 bases). Trimming removed 3 bases at V and 7 bases at J, with 10 bases between. The length of the CDR3 is 13 residues. Looked up from germline, CDR1 is SEHNR and CDR2 is FQNEAQ (reference sequence). CDR3 loop: CASSLGGWNEQFF. In DNA form, the CDR3 reads TGTGCCAGCAGCTTGGGGGGATGGAATGAGCAGTTCTTC.

This clonotype occurred many times. The V and J genes are TRBV29-1 and TRBJ1-2; the D is unclear. V was shortened by 8 bases and J by 4 bases, with 14 bases between the two germline ends. CDR3 length: 12 residues. From germline, CDR1 is SQVTM and CDR2 ANQGSEA. The CDR3 is CSSSSTTYGYTF. In DNA, the CDR3 is TGCAGCTCGTCCTCCACCACCTATGGCTACACCTTC.

The chain combines TRBV20-1 with TRBJ2-5; 13 bases match TRBD2. The CDR3 extends over 19 amino acids. Losses at the gene ends were 7 bases for V and 0 bases for J; bases not matched to a gene: 17. Germline lookup yields CDR1 DFQATT and CDR2 SNEGSKA (reference sequence). CDR3 amino acids: CSVIRPGTSGVLYQETQYF. The CDR3 coding sequence is TGCAGTGTTATCCGACCCGGGACTAGCGGGGTCCTGTACCAAGAGACCCAGTACTTC.

The chain carries TRBV12-3 or TRBV12-4 and TRBJ1-2, with no clear D. V was trimmed by 9 bases and J by 2 bases, leaving 16 bases between them. The CDR3 has 14 amino acids. The CDR3 region is CASSISGGNYGYTF. The CDR3 nucleotides are TGTGCCAGTAGTATCAGCGGCGGGAACTATGGCTACACCTTC.

This rearrangement joins TRBV7-6 to TRBJ2-4; no firm D call. This CDR3 contains 13 residues. V lost 4 bases to trimming and J lost 8 bases, with 12 bases between them. Germline loops: CDR1 SGHVS, CDR2 FNYEAQ. CDR3 DNA: TGTGCCAGCAGCTCCGGACGAGGCGACATTCAGTACTTC. Protein: CASSSGRGDIQYF. The entire variable domain, with the rest obtained from reference TRBV7-6 and TRBJ2-4, is as follows: GAGVSQSPRYKVTKRGQDVALRCDPISGHVSLYWYRQALGQGPEFLTYFNYEAQQDKSGLPNDRFSAERPEGSISTLTIQRTEQRDSAMYRCASSSGRGDIQYFGAGTRLSVL.

This clonotype has more than one count but fewer than ten. The chain recombines TRBV7-9 with TRBJ2-4; 12 bases fit TRBD2. Germline V CDR1 and CDR2: SEHNR, FQNEAQ (reference sequence). The length of the CDR3 is 14 residues. The ends lost 6 bases at V and 12 bases at J; junction bases unmatched: 9. CDR3 in amino acids: CASSQPTSGGSQYF. The CDR3 DNA sequence: TGTGCCAGCAGTCAACCCACTAGCGGGGGGAGTCAGTACTTC.

This clonotype was observed at least ten times. The rearrangement uses TRBV6-2 or TRBV6-3 and TRBJ2-7; 9 positions match TRBD2. The CDR3 has 16 amino acids. Losses at the gene ends were 4 bases for V and 1 base for J; bases not matched to a gene: 8. Germline V gene data show CDR1 as MNHEY and CDR2 as SVGEGT. CDR3 DNA: TGTGCCAGCAGTTCTAGCGGGACCCCGGTTTCCTACGAGCAGTACTTC. Its protein product is CASSSSGTPVSYEQYF.